This T cell receptor beta chain was recovered during a study of T cell repertoires in cytomegalovirus infection. TCRdb fed the reads into MiXCR, producing one record per CDR3 protein. This table holds about 60,000 distinct CDR3 sequences, around 18% found once. As for this clonotype: The target antigen is unknown.

The CDR3 is 15 residues long. CDR1 is MDHEN, CDR2 SYDVKM, per germline. Trimming took 6 bases from V and 2 from J; bases not matched to a gene: 5. The sample in question was CD8+ T cells from cultured PBMCs, obtained from culture after CMV antigen stimulation. The rearrangement links TRBV28 to TRBJ2-3; 10 bases map to TRBD2. The receptor's source is a human donor in good health (CMV status not recorded). Some clones in this sample may be carry-over from other donors' samples. The DNA of the CDR3 is TGTGCCAGCAGCAGGACTAGCGGTTTCACAGATACGCAGTATTTT. Its protein is CASSRTSGFTDTQYF.